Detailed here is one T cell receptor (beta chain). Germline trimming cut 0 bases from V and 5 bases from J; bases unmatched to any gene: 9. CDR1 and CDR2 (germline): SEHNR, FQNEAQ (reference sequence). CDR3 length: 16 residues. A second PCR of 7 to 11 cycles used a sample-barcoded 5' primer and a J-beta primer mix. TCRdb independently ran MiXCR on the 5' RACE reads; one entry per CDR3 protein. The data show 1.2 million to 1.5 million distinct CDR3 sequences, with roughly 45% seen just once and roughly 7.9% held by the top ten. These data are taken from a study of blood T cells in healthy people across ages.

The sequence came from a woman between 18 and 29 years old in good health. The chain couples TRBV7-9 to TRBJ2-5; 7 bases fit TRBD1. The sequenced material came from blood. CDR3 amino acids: CASSLASLTGAETQYF. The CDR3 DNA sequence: TGTGCCAGCAGCTTAGCGTCTCTAACAGGGGCGGAGACCCAGTACTTC. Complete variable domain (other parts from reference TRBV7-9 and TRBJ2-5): DTGVSQNPRHKITKRGQNVTFRCDPISEHNRLYWYRQTLGQGPEFLTYFQNEAQLEKSRLLSDRFSAERPKGSFSTLEIQRTEQGDSAMYLCASSLASLTGAETQYFGPGTRLLVL.